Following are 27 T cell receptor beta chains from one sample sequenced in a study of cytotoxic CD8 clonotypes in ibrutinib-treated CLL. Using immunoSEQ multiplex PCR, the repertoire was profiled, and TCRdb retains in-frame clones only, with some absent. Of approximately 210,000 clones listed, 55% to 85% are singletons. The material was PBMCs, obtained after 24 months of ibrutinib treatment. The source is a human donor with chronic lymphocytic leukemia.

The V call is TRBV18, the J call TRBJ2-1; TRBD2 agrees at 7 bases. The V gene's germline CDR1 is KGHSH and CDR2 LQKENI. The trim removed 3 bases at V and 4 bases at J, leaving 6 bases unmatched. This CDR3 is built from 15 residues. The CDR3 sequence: CASSPGRGSYNEQFF. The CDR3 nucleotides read TGTGCCAGCTCACCGGGGAGGGGATCTTACAATGAGCAGTTCTTC.

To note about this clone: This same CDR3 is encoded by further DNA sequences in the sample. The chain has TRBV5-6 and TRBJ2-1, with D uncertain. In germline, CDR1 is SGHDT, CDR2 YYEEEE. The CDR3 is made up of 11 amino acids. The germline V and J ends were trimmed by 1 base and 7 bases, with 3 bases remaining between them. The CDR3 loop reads CASSLYNEQFF. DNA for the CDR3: TGTGCCAGCAGCTTGTATAATGAGCAGTTCTTC.

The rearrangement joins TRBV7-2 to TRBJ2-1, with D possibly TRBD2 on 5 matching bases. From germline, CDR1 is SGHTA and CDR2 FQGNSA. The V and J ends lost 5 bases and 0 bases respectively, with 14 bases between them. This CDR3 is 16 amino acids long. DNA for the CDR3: TGTGCCAGCAGCCCCCCCCTAGCTCTCTCCTACAATGAGCAGTTCTTC. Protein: CASSPPLALSYNEQFF.

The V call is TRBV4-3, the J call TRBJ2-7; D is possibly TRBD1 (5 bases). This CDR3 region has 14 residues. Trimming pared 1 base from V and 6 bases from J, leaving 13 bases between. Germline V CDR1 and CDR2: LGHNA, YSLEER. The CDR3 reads CASSQAGRVGEQYF. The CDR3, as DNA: TGCGCCAGCAGCCAAGCGGGCAGGGTGGGCGAGCAGTACTTC.

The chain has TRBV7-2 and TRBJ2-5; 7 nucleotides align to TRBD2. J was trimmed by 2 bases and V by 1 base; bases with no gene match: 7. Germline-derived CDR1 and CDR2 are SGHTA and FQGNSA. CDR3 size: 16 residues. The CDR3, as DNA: TGTGCCAGCAGCTTAGTCGGCGGGAGCCATCAAGAGACCCAGTACTTC. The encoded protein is CASSLVGGSHQETQYF.

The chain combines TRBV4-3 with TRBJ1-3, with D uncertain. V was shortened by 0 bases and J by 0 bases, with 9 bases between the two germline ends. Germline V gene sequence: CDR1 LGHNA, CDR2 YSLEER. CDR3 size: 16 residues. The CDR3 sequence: CASSQDDMNSGNTIYF. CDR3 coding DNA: TGCGCCAGCAGCCAAGACGACATGAACTCTGGAAACACCATATATTTT.

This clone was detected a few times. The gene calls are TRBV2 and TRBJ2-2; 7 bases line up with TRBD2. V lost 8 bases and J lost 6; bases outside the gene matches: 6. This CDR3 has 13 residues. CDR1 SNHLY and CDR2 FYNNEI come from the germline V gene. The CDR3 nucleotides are TGTGCCAGCCGCTTTGGGGGGGCCGGGGAGCTGTTTTTT. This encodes CASRFGGAGELFF.

In DNA form, the CDR3 reads TGCAGCGTTGAGGGACTAGCGGGAGAAGCCAAAAACATTCAGTACTTC. This sequence encodes CSVEGLAGEAKNIQYF. This chain joins TRBV29-1 and TRBJ2-4; TRBD2 agrees at 14 bases. CDR3 length: 16 amino acids. V trimming: 3 bases; J trimming: 0 bases; junction bases outside the gene matches: 1. Per germline, CDR1 SQVTM and CDR2 ANQGSEA.

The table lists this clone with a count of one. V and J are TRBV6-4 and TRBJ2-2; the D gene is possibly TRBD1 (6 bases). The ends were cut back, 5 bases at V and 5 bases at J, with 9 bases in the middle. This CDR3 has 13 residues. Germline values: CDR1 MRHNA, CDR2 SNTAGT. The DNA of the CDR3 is TGTGCCAGCAGTATGAGGGGGACCGGGGAGCTGTTTTTT. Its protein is CASSMRGTGELFF.

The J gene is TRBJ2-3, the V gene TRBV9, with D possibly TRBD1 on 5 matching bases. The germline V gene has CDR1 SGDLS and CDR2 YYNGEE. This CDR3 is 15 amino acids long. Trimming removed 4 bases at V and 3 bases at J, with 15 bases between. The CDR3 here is CASSQQPSGTDTQYF. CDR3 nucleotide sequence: TGTGCCAGCAGCCAACAACCTTCAGGGACAGATACGCAGTATTTT.

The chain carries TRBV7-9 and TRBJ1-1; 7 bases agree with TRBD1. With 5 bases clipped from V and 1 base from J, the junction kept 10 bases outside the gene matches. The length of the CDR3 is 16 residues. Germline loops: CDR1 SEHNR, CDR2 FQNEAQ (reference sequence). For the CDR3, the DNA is TGTGCCAGCAGCCACCGGTACCGGGACAGGAACACTGAAGCTTTCTTT. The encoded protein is CASSHRYRDRNTEAFF.

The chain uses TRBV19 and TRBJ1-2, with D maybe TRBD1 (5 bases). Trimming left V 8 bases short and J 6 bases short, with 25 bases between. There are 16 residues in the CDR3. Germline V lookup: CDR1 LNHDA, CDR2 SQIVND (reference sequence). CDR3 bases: TGTGCCAGTCAGGACATTTTGATGGGCTATGCGGATGGCTACACCTTC. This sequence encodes CASQDILMGYADGYTF. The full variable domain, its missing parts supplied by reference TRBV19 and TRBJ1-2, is DGGITQSPKYLFRKEGQNVTLSCEQNLNHDAMYWYRQDPGQGLRLIYYSQIVNDFQKGDIAEGYSVSREKKESFPLTVTSAQKNPTAFYLCASQDILMGYADGYTFGSGTRLTVV.

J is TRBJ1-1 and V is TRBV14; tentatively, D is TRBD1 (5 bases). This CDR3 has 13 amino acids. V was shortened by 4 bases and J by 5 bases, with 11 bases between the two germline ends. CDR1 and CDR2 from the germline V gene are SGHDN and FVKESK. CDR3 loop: CASSRSGWTEAFF. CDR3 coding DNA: TGTGCCAGCAGCCGGTCAGGGTGGACTGAAGCTTTCTTT.

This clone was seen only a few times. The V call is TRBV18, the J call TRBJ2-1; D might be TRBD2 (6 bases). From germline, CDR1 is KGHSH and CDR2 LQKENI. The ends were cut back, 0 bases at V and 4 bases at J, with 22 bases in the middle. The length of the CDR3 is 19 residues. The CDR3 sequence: CASSPPPSITGEVYNEQFF. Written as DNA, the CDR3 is TGTGCCAGCTCACCACCCCCGAGCATCACGGGGGAAGTATACAATGAGCAGTTCTTC.

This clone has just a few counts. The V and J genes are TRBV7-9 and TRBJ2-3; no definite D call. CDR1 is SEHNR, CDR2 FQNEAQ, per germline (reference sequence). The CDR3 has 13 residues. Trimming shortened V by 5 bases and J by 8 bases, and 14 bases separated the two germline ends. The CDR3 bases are TGTGCCAGCAGCAAGGCCCCCAAGGTTACGCAGTATTTT. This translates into CASSKAPKVTQYF.

The CDR3 nucleotides read TGTGCCAGCAGTCCTCAGTCGGGGTTCACTAATGAAAAACTGTTTTTT. It specifies CASSPQSGFTNEKLFF. The chain recombines TRBV6-6 with TRBJ1-4; D gene uncertain. Between the trimmed V and J ends, which lost 5 bases and 2 bases, there was a span of 15 bases. There are 16 residues in the CDR3. CDR1 and CDR2 from the germline V gene are MNHNY and SVGAGI (reference sequence).

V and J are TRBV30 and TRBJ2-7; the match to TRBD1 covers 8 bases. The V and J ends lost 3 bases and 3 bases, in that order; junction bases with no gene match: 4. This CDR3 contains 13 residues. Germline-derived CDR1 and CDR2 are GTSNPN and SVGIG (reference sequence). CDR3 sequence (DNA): TGTGCCTGGAGGGACAGGGTTTACTACGAGCAGTACTTC. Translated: CAWRDRVYYEQYF.

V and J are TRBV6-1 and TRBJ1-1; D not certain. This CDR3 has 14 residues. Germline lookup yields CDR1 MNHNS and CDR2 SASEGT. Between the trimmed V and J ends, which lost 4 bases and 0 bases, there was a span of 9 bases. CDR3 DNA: TGTGCCAGCAGTGGCTGGACGGTGAACACTGAAGCTTTCTTT. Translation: CASSGWTVNTEAFF.

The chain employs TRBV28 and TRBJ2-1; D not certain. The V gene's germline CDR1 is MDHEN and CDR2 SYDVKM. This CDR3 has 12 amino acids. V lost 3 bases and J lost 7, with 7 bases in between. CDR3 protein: CASSLAGNEQFF. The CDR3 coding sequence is TGTGCCAGCAGTTTGGCTGGTAATGAGCAGTTCTTC. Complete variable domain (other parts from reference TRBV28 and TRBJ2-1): DVKVTQSSRYLVKRTGEKVFLECVQDMDHENMFWYRQDPGLGLRLIYFSYDVKMKEKGDIPEGYSVSREKKERFSLILESASTNQTSMYLCASSLAGNEQFFGPGTRLTVL.

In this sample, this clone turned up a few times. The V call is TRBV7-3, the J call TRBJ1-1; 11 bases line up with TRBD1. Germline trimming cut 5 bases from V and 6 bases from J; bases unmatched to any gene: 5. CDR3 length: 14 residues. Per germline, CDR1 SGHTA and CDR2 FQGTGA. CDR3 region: CASSPGQGAAEAFF. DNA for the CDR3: TGTGCCAGCAGCCCTGGACAGGGGGCCGCTGAAGCTTTCTTT.

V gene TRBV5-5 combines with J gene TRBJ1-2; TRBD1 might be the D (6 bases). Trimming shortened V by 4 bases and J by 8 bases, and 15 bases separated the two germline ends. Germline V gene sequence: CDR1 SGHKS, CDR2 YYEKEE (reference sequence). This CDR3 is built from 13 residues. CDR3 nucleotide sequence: TGTGCCAGCAGCACAGGGACGGCGGGCGGCTACACCTTC. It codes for CASSTGTAGGYTF. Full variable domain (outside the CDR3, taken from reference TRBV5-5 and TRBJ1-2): DAGVTQSPTHLIKTRGQQVTLRCSPISGHKSVSWYQQVLGQGPQFIFQYYEKEERGRGNFPDRFSARQFPNYSSELNVNALLLGDSALYLCASSTGTAGGYTFGSGTRLTVV.

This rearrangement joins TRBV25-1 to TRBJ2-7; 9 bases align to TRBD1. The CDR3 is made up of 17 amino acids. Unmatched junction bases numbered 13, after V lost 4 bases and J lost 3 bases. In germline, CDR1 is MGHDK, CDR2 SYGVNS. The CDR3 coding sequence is TGTGCCAGCAGTGGGTCGGGACAGGGATCATCCATCTACGAGCAGTACTTC. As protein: CASSGSGQGSSIYEQYF.

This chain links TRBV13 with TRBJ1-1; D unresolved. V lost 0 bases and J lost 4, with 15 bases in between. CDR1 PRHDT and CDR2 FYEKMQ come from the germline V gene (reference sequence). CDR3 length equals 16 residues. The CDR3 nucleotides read TGTGCCAGCAGCTTAGGCCCCGCCGAGCGGGGCACTGAAGCTTTCTTT. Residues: CASSLGPAERGTEAFF.

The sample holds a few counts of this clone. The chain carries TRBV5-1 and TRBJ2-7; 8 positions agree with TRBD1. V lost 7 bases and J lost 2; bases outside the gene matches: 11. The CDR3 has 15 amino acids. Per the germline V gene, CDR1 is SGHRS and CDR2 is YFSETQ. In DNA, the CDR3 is TGCGCCAGCGGCCGTGGGACAGGTGGAGCCTACGAGCAGTACTTC. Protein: CASGRGTGGAYEQYF.

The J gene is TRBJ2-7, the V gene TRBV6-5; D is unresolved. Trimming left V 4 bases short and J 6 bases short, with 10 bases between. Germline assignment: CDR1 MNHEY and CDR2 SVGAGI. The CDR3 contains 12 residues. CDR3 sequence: CASSFPPGEQYF. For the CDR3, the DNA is TGTGCCAGCAGTTTTCCTCCGGGCGAGCAGTACTTC.

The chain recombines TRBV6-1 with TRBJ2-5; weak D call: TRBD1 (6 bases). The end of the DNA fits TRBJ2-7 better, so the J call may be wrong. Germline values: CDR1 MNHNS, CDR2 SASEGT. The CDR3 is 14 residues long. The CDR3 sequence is CAGKPGTTHGEQYF. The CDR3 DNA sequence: TGTGCCGGAAAACCCGGGACAACTCATGGCGAGCAGTACTTC.

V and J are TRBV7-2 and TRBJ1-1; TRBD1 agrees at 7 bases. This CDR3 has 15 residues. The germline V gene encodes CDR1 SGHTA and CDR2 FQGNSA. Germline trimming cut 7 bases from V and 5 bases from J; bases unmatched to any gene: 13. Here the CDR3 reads CASTLSIGGKTEAFF. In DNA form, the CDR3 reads TGTGCCAGCACCCTTAGTATAGGGGGCAAAACTGAAGCTTTCTTT.